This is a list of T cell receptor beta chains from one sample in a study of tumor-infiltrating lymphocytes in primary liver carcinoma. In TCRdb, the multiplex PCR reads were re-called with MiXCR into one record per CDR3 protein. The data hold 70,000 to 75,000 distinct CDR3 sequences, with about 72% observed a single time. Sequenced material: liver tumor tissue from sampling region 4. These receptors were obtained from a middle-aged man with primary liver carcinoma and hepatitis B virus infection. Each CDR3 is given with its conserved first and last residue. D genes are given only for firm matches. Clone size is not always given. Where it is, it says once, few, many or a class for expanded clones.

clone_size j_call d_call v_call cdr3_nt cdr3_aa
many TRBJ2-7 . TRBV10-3 TGTGCCATCACCTCGACTGCTGACTACGAGCAGTACTTC CAITSTADYEQYF
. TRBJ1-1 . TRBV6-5 TGTGCCAGCAGTTCCCCCTCTGGACAAAACATTGAAGCCTTCTTT CASSSPSGQNIEAFF
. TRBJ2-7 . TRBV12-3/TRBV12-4 TGTGCCAGCTGTGCACTAGTCTACGAGCAGTACTTC CASCALVYEQYF
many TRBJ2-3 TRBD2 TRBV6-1 TGTGCCGTCCAGCGGGAAGTCCTCACAGATACGCAGTATTTT CAVQREVLTDTQYF
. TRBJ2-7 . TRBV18 TGTGCCAGCTCACGTGGGAGATACGAGCAGTACTTC CASSRGRYEQYF
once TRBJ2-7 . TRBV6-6 TGTGCCAGCAGTTACTCGGGCGGGAACTATGAGCTGTACTTC CASSYSGGNYELYF
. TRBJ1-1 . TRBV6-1 TGTGACAGCAGGCCGGAGAGTCTGACTGAAGCTTTCTTT CDSRPESLTEAFF
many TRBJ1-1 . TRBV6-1 TGTGCCAGCACCTGGGAAGAAAGGAACACTGAAGCTTTCTTT CASTWEERNTEAFF
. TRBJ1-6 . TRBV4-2 TGTGCCAGCAGCCGCTCGGACAGTGAGAATTCGCCCCTCCACTTT CASSRSDSENSPLHF
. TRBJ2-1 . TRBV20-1 TGCAGTGCTAGGCCCTACAATGAGCAGTTCTTC CSARPYNEQFF
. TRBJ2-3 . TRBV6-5 TGTGCTAGCATGGGAGTGTGTACAGATACGCAGTATTTT CASMGVCTDTQYF
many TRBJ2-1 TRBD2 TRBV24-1 TGTGCCACCAGTGATACCCTAGCGGCCTCCTACAATGAGCAGTTCTTC CATSDTLAASYNEQFF
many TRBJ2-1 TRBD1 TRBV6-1 TGTGCCAGCAGTGAGACAGGGCTCGACAATGAGCAGTTCTTC CASSETGLDNEQFF
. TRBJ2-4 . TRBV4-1 TGCGCCAGCAGCCAAGGCGGGGTAGAAGGGAGGCTCCCCAGCACCAAAAACATTCAGTACTTC CASSQGGVEGRLPSTKNIQYF
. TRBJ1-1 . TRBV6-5 TGTGCCAGCAGTTTCGATTATTCGAACACTGAAGCTTTCTTT CASSFDYSNTEAFF
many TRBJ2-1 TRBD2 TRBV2 TGTGCCAGCAGCCCACTAGCGGGAGGACTCAATGAGCAGTTCTTC CASSPLAGGLNEQFF
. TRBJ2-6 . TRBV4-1 TGCGCCAGCAACCAGCTACAAGAGGCTACTGGGGTCAACGTCCCGACTTTC CASNQLQEATGVNVPTF
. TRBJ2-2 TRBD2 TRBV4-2 TGTGTCAGCAGCCAAGAAACTAGCGGGAGTAGGGAGCTGCTTTTT CVSSQETSGSRELLF
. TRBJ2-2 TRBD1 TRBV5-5 TGTGCCAGCACCTTGAGACAGGGGGCCGGGACCGGGGAGATGTTTTTT CASTLRQGAGTGEMFF
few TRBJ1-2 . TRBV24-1 TGTGCCACCAGTGATCTGAATGAGGACATTTATGGCTACACCTTC CATSDLNEDIYGYTF